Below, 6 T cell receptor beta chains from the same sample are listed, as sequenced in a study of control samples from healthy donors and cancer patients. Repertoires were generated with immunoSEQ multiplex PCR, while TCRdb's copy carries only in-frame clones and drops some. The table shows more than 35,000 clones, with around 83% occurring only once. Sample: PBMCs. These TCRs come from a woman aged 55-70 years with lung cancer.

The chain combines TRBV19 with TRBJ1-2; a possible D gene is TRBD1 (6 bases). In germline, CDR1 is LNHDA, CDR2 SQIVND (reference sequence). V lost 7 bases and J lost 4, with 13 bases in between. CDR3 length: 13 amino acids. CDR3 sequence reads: CASKGGAPYGYTF. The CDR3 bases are TGTGCCAGTAAGGGGGGGGCGCCCTATGGCTACACCTTC.

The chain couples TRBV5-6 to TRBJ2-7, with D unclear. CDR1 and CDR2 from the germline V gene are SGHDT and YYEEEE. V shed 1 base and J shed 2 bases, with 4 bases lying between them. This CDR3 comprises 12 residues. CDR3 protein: CASSLSAYEQYF. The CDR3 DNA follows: TGTGCCAGCAGCTTGTCGGCCTACGAGCAGTACTTC.

The CDR3 is CASSETRTPSTGELFF. CDR3 DNA sequence: TGTGCCAGCAGTGAGACTAGGACACCTTCTACCGGGGAGCTGTTTTTT. V and J are TRBV6-1 and TRBJ2-2, with D maybe TRBD2 (6 bases). CDR1 is MNHNS and CDR2 is SASEGT in the germline V gene. The CDR3 totals 16 residues. The V end was cut by 3 bases, the J end by 5 bases, with 16 bases between.

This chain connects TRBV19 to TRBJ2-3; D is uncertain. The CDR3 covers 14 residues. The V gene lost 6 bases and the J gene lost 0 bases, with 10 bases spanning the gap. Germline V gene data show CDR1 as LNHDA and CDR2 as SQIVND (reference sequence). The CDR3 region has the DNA TGTGCCAGTAGGGTCTCAACTAGCACAGATACGCAGTATTTT. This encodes CASRVSTSTDTQYF.

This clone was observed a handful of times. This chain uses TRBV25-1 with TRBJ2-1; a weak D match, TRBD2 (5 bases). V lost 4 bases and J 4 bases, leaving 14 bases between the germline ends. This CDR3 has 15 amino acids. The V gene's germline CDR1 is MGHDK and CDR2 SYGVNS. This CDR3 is CASSAHSVSYNEQFF. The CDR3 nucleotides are TGTGCCAGCAGTGCTCATAGCGTGAGTTACAATGAGCAGTTCTTC.

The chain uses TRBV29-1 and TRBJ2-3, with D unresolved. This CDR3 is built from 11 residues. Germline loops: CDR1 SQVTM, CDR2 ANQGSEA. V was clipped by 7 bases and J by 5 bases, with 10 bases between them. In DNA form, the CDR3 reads TGCAGCGCCTATTATGTAGATACGCAGTATTTT. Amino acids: CSAYYVDTQYF.